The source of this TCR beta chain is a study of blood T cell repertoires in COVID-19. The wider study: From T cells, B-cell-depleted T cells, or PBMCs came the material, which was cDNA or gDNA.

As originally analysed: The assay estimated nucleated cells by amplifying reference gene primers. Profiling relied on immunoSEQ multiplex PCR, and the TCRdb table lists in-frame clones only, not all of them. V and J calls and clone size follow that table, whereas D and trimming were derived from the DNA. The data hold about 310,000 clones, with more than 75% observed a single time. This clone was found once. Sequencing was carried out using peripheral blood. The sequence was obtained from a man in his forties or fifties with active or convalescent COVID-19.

The CDR3 DNA is TGTGCCAGCAGTGAACAGACAGCGCCTCAGTACTTC. Protein: CASSEQTAPQYF. The rearrangement links TRBV2 to TRBJ2-7, with a tentative D call TRBD1 (5 bases). The germline CDR1 and CDR2 sequences are SNHLY and FYNNEI. V shed 2 bases and J shed 10 bases, with 12 bases lying between them. The CDR3 has 12 amino acids.